A selection of T cell receptor beta chains follows, all from one sample in a study of T-cell reconstitution after alpha-beta-depleted transplantation in children. TCRdb re-called the PCR reads with MiXCR, one entry per CDR3 protein. The table lists 700,000 or so distinct CDR3 sequences, about 12% of them singletons, with 0.75% to 0.85% in the top ten. The source material was PBMCs, sampled before TCRalphabeta/CD19-depleted stem cell transplant. These receptors all come from a girl aged 2 to 10 with congenital amegakaryocytic thrombocytopenia, due to receive a stem cell transplant. CDR3s include the opening cysteine and the closing phenylalanine or tryptophan. A D gene is named only where the DNA matches it firmly. Not every row has a clone size; where given, it reads once, few, many or a size class.

>TRBJ2-7|12|TRBV29-1|many|-
TGCAGCGTTGAATTAGAGACCTACGAGCAGTACTTC
CSVELETYEQYF
>TRBJ2-7|18|TRBV4-1|-|TRBD2
TGCGCCAGCAGCCATAGGAGACTAGCGGGCTTCTTGAACTACGAGCAGTACTTC
CASSHRRLAGFLNYEQYF
>TRBJ2-2|13|TRBV10-3|-|-
TGTGCCATCATGTTCGACAGAACCGGGGAGCTGTTTTTT
CAIMFDRTGELFF
>TRBJ2-7|14|TRBV5-1|many|TRBD1
TGTGCCAGCAGTTTAGGACAGGGGTCGTACGAGCAGTACTTC
CASSLGQGSYEQYF
>TRBJ2-7|14|TRBV5-1|many|TRBD1
TGTGCCAGCAGTCCCGGGACAGGGGGCTACGAGCAGTACTTC
CASSPGTGGYEQYF
>TRBJ2-3|13|TRBV7-6|many|-
TGTGCCAGCAGCTTAGTGTCGCGGGATACGCAGTATTTT
CASSLVSRDTQYF
>TRBJ2-1|10|TRBV29-1|many|-
TGCAGCGTTCTCTGGGATGAGCAGTTCTTC
CSVLWDEQFF
>TRBJ1-6|18|TRBV5-1|-|-
TGCGCCAGCAGCCTGCGCACGATCGGGACGGCGAGGGGTTCACCCCTCCACTTT
CASSLRTIGTARGSPLHF
>TRBJ1-3|14|TRBV7-6|-|-
TGTGCCAGCAGCCCCGACAGAACAGGAAACACCATATATTTT
CASSPDRTGNTIYF
>TRBJ2-3|16|TRBV10-3|-|-
TGTGCCATCAGGTCGCACTACAGCGGCCTAGGAGATACGCAGTATTTT
CAIRSHYSGLGDTQYF
>TRBJ2-7|16|TRBV7-9|few|TRBD1
TGTGCCAGCAGCTTCCCTGTAGGGACAGGGAACTACGAGCAGTACTTC
CASSFPVGTGNYEQYF
>TRBJ1-1|15|TRBV20-1|few|-
TGCAGTGCTAGAGAGGGATTGATGGGGAACACTGAAGCTTTCTTT
CSAREGLMGNTEAFF
>TRBJ2-1|16|TRBV20-1|many|-
TGCAGTGCTAGGGATTACCTTGGCCTTGGCTACAATGAGCAGTTCTTC
CSARDYLGLGYNEQFF
>TRBJ2-5|15|TRBV20-1|many|-
TGCAGTGCTAGGGAACGCCTGGGACTCCAAGAGACCCAGTACTTC
CSARERLGLQETQYF
>TRBJ2-3|18|TRBV5-1|many|-
TGCGCCAGCAGCTTGGCCGTATCCCTAGCGCCTAGCACAGATACGCAGTATTTT
CASSLAVSLAPSTDTQYF
>TRBJ2-3|15|TRBV5-1|many|TRBD1
TGCGCCAGCAGCAGGACAGGACCCGGCACAGATACGCAGTATTTT
CASSRTGPGTDTQYF
>TRBJ2-2|14|TRBV24-1|-|TRBD2
TGTGCCACCAGTGAGCGTGGGGGGGCCGGGGAGCTGTTTTTT
CATSERGGAGELFF
>TRBJ2-6|13|TRBV12-3/TRBV12-4|few|-
TGTGCCAGCAGTTTCACCGGGGCCAACGTCCTGCCTTTC
CASSFTGANVLPF
>TRBJ1-1|13|TRBV5-1|-|-
TGCGCCAGCAGCTGGACGAAGGGGGACGCAGCTTTCTTT
CASSWTKGDAAFF
>TRBJ2-7|11|TRBV20-1|many|TRBD1
TGCAGTGCTAGGGACAGGGTTGAGCAGTACTTC
CSARDRVEQYF
>TRBJ2-5|15|TRBV7-2|few|-
TGTGCCAGCAGCTTACTTTTCCTTGAACGAGAGACCCAGTACTTC
CASSLLFLERETQYF
>TRBJ2-1|11|TRBV20-1|many|-
TGCAGTGCTAGCGGGAACAATGAGCAGTTCTTC
CSASGNNEQFF
>TRBJ2-3|15|TRBV20-1|many|TRBD2
TGCAGTGCTACCGGACTAGCGGGGACCACAGATACGCAGTATTTT
CSATGLAGTTDTQYF
>TRBJ2-3|18|TRBV12-3/TRBV12-4|many|TRBD2
TGTGCCAGCAGTTCGAGAGACGGGACTAGCGGGAGCCCAGATACGCAGTATTTT
CASSSRDGTSGSPDTQYF
>TRBJ2-2|18|TRBV11-2|many|-
TGTGCCAGCAGCTTAAGACCCCTAGAGGGATGGGACACCGGGGAGCTGTTTTTT
CASSLRPLEGWDTGELFF
>TRBJ2-5|12|TRBV6-6|many|-
TGTGCCAGCAGCCACCCCGGAGAGACCCAGTACTTC
CASSHPGETQYF
>TRBJ2-3|14|TRBV29-1|-|-
TGCAGCGTTGGGTTGCGATTCGCCACAGATACGCAGTATTTT
CSVGLRFATDTQYF
>TRBJ1-1|14|TRBV18|few|TRBD1
TGTGCCAGCTCACCACCGACAGGGGTCACTGAAGCTTTCTTT
CASSPPTGVTEAFF
>TRBJ2-3|17|TRBV7-9|many|-
TGTGCCAGCAGCGTCGGGCTAGCAGTAAGGAACACAGATACGCAGTATTTT
CASSVGLAVRNTDTQYF
>TRBJ2-2|18|TRBV11-1|many|TRBD2
TGTGCCAGCAGCCAACCGGGACTAGCGGGAGGGCCGGCCGGGGAGCTGTTTTTT
CASSQPGLAGGPAGELFF